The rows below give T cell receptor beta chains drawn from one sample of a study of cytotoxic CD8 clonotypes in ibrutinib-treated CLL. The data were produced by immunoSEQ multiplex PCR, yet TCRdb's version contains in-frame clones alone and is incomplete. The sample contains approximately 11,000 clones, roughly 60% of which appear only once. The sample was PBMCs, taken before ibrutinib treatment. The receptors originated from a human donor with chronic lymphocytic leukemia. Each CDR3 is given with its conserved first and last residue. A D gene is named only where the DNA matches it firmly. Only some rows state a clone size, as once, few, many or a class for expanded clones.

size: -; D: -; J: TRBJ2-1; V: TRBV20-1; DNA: TGCAGTGCTAGTCTGGCGAATGAGCAGTTCTTC; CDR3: CSASLANEQFF
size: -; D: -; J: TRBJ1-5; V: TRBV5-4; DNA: TGTGCCAGCAGCTTAGGAGGGTCAGTGCCCCAGCATTTT; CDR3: CASSLGGSVPQHF
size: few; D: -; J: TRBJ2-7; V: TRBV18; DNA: TGTGCCAGCTCACCCCGGAGCTTGGTCGGCGAGCAGTACTTC; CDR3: CASSPRSLVGEQYF
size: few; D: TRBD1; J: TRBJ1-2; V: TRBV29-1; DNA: TGCAGCGTAGGACAGGGGGCGGTAGGAGGCTACACCTTC; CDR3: CSVGQGAVGGYTF
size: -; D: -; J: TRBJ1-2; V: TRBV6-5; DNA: TGTGCCAGCAGTCCGCTCAGGGGAAGCTATGGCTACACCTTC; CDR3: CASSPLRGSYGYTF
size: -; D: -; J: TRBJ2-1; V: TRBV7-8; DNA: TGTGCCAGCAGCCTCGGGGGCCGCTACAATGAGCAGTTCTTC; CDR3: CASSLGGRYNEQFF
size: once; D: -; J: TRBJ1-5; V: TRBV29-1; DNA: TGCAGCGTTGGGGGGGGATCCGAGGGTCAGCCCCAGCATTTT; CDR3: CSVGGGSEGQPQHF
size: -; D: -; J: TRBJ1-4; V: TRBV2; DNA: TGTGCCAGCAGTGAAGCTTGGAGAACTAATGAAAAACTGTTTTTT; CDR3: CASSEAWRTNEKLFF
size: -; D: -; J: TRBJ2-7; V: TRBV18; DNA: TGTGCCAGCTCACTCGCAGGGGGGGGTTACGAGCAGTACTTC; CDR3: CASSLAGGGYEQYF
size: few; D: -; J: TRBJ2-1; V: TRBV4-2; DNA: TGTGCCAGCAGCCAAGTCGGTCCCGGGGTCAATGAGCAGTTCTTC; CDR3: CASSQVGPGVNEQFF
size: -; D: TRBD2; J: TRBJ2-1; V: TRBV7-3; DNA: TGTGCCAGCAGCTTACCCCAGGGTAGCGGGGGGAAACTTAGCTCCTACAATGAGCAGTTCTTC; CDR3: CASSLPQGSGGKLSSYNEQFF